This TCR beta chain was sequenced during a study of early T cells in non-severe SARS-CoV-2 infection. About the study: Sequencing input comprised bulk RNA from unsorted whole blood; chain pairing was not available. The study's findings and limits: Anti-spike CD8 responses were favored by VDJdb matching, which missed private and CD4 specificities.

cDNA molecules, individually, were tagged with unique molecular identifiers. One entry per CDR3 protein results from TCRdb running MiXCR on the 5' RACE reads. The sample consists of about 30,000 distinct CDR3 sequences, approximately 5.5% of them appearing once. The junction had 6 bases not matched to a gene; V was cut back by 5 bases and J by 2 bases. The germline gives CDR1 LGHNA, CDR2 YNFKEQ. The CDR3 runs 16 residues. There are many counts of this clonotype. Its antigen remains unknown. This sequence joins TRBV4-2 and TRBJ2-3; 11 bases are shared with TRBD2. The sequenced material came from whole blood. The sequence was collected from an adult who was a healthcare worker with PCR-confirmed SARS-CoV-2 infection or an uninfected control (not recorded which). The CDR3 loop reads CASSDTSGRSTDTQYF. CDR3 nucleotides: TGTGCCAGCAGCGATACTAGCGGGAGATCCACAGATACGCAGTATTTT.